This is a list of T cell receptor beta chains from one sample in a study of cytomegalovirus exposure and HLA in healthy donors. Clones were sequenced by immunoSEQ multiplex PCR, and TCRdb holds only the in-frame ones, with some missing. The sample records roughly 110,000 clones, around three quarters being singletons. Sequenced material: PBMCs. The receptors originated from a woman in her twenties or thirties in good health and CMV-seronegative. Each CDR3 is given with its conserved first and last residue. A D gene is named only where the DNA matches it firmly. Not every row has a clone size; where given, it reads once, few, many or a size class.

size: NA
length: 15
V: TRBV5-6
J: TRBJ1-6
D: NA
DNA: TGTGCCAGCAGCTCAACAGCCGGATCTAATTCACCCCTCCACTTT
CDR3: CASSSTAGSNSPLHF

size: NA
length: 14
V: TRBV7-9
J: TRBJ2-7
D: TRBD2
DNA: TGTGCCAGCAGCATCCTAGCGGGAGGGGGCGAGCAGTACTTC
CDR3: CASSILAGGGEQYF

size: NA
length: 14
V: TRBV12-5
J: TRBJ1-1
D: NA
DNA: TGTGCTAGTGGCCTCGGGGGGGCGGCCACTGAAGCTTTCTTT
CDR3: CASGLGGAATEAFF

size: NA
length: 15
V: TRBV11-3
J: TRBJ2-7
D: TRBD1
DNA: TGTGCCAGCAGCCGGGGACAGGGCGGCACCTACGAGCAGTACTTC
CDR3: CASSRGQGGTYEQYF

size: NA
length: 13
V: TRBV18
J: TRBJ1-2
D: NA
DNA: TGTGCCAGCTCACCAGACAGTAACTATGGCTACACCTTC
CDR3: CASSPDSNYGYTF

size: NA
length: 14
V: TRBV25-1
J: TRBJ2-1
D: NA
DNA: TGTGCCAGCAGTAATGAGGTTTCGTTGTTGGAGCAGTTCTTC
CDR3: CASSNEVSLLEQFF

size: few
length: 15
V: TRBV5-4
J: TRBJ2-3
D: NA
DNA: TGTGCCAGCAGCTTGGACAGCCAACGCACAGATACGCAGTATTTT
CDR3: CASSLDSQRTDTQYF

size: NA
length: 15
V: TRBV11-2
J: TRBJ1-1
D: NA
DNA: TGTGCCAGCGGGCTGGGGCGGGGACTGAACACTGAAGCTTTCTTT
CDR3: CASGLGRGLNTEAFF

size: once
length: 14
V: TRBV6-5
J: TRBJ2-5
D: TRBD2
DNA: TGTGCCAGCAGTTACCTAGCGGGAGTGGGGACCCAGTACTTC
CDR3: CASSYLAGVGTQYF

size: NA
length: 15
V: TRBV7-2
J: TRBJ2-1
D: TRBD2
DNA: TGTGCCAGCAGCTTAGGCGGGAGAACCTACAATGAGCAGTTCTTC
CDR3: CASSLGGRTYNEQFF

size: few
length: 14
V: TRBV6-5
J: TRBJ1-4
D: NA
DNA: TGTGCCAGCAGGAGTGGGACTTGGGAGGAAAAACTGTTTTTT
CDR3: CASRSGTWEEKLFF

size: NA
length: 16
V: TRBV4-2
J: TRBJ2-7
D: NA
DNA: TGTGCCAGCAGCCAAGATTATACGGGGGGGACAGACGAGCAGTACTTC
CDR3: CASSQDYTGGTDEQYF

size: NA
length: 14
V: TRBV6-5
J: TRBJ1-6
D: NA
DNA: TGTGCCAGCAGTCGCGACACCGAGAATTCACCCCTCCACTTT
CDR3: CASSRDTENSPLHF

size: NA
length: 14
V: TRBV18
J: TRBJ2-1
D: TRBD1
DNA: TGTGCCAGCTCACCGACGACAGGGGAGGTTACGAAGTTCTTC
CDR3: CASSPTTGEVTKFF

size: NA
length: 12
V: TRBV6-6
J: TRBJ1-2
D: NA
DNA: TGTGCCAGCAGCCCCCTCGGGGATGGCTACACCTTC
CDR3: CASSPLGDGYTF

size: few
length: 12
V: TRBV4-1
J: TRBJ1-4
D: NA
DNA: TGCGCCAGCGCTGGGCAAGAGGAAAAACTGTTTTTT
CDR3: CASAGQEEKLFF

size: few
length: 15
V: TRBV18
J: TRBJ2-3
D: NA
DNA: TGTGCCAGCTCACTACAGGGTTCGGGAACAGATACGCAGTATTTT
CDR3: CASSLQGSGTDTQYF

size: NA
length: 17
V: TRBV4-3
J: TRBJ1-5
D: TRBD1
DNA: TGCGCCAGCAGCCACGCCATAGGGACAGGGGGCAATCAGCCCCAGCATTTT
CDR3: CASSHAIGTGGNQPQHF